A selection of T cell receptor beta chains follows, all from one sample in a study of T-cell memory formation after mild COVID-19. TCRdb redid the calling of the 5' RACE reads with MiXCR, one entry per CDR3 protein. The sample has roughly 240,000 distinct CDR3 sequences, roughly 15% seen once. The specimen was PBMCs or a T cell subset sorted from them (not recorded which). These receptors all stem from an adult woman who had mild COVID-19 (a few samples of this study predate the infection). Cell type and time point are not known. The CDR3 runs from the conserved cysteine through the conserved F or W. A D gene is named only where the DNA matches it firmly. The size entry is marked missing in some rows and otherwise reads once, few, many or a size class.

abundance	v_gene	j_gene	d_gene	CDR3nt	CDR3aa
-	TRBV5-6	TRBJ2-3	-	TGTGCCAGCAGCTTATTTGATAGCACAGATACGCAGTATTTT	CASSLFDSTDTQYF
few	TRBV5-1	TRBJ2-1	TRBD1	TGCGCCAGCAGCACGGGACAGGGGAACCGCTACAATGAGCAGTTCTTC	CASSTGQGNRYNEQFF
-	TRBV12-3/TRBV12-4	TRBJ1-2	-	TGTGCCAGCGCCAAACAACAGTCCTATGGCTACACCTTC	CASAKQQSYGYTF
-	TRBV6-1	TRBJ1-5	TRBD1	TGTGCCAGCAGTGGAGGGGGCTCTAGCAATCAGCCCCAGCATTTT	CASSGGGSSNQPQHF
-	TRBV24-1	TRBJ2-2	TRBD1	TGTGCCACCAATCCGACAGGGGGACCCGGGGAGCTGTTTTTT	CATNPTGGPGELFF
many	TRBV25-1	TRBJ2-3	TRBD1	TGTGCCAGCAAGAAGGGACAGTCATCAGATACGCAGTATTTT	CASKKGQSSDTQYF
few	TRBV7-8	TRBJ1-5	TRBD1	TGTGCCAGCACCCCCGACAGGGGATTGTATCAGCCCCAGCATTTT	CASTPDRGLYQPQHF
few	TRBV5-1	TRBJ2-2	-	TGCGCCAGCAGCACGACCGTTAACACCGGGGAGCTGTTTTTT	CASSTTVNTGELFF
-	TRBV14	TRBJ1-6	TRBD1	TGTGCCAGCAGCCAAGCGTCTAACAGGGGAAGCTCACCCCTCCACTTT	CASSQASNRGSSPLHF
few	TRBV30	TRBJ2-3	TRBD2	TGTGCCTGGAGGGGACTAGCCGTCACAGATACGCAGTATTTT	CAWRGLAVTDTQYF
few	TRBV5-1	TRBJ2-6	-	TGCGCCAGCAGCTTGGAATTACGGGGTTTCGGGGCCAACGTCCTGACTTTC	CASSLELRGFGANVLTF
-	TRBV7-3	TRBJ2-5	TRBD1	TGTGCCAGCAGCTTGGGACAGTCGGTACTGGAGACCCAGTACTTC	CASSLGQSVLETQYF
few	TRBV6-2/TRBV6-3	TRBJ1-5	TRBD1	TGTGCCAGCAGCCAATCGGAGGGGACAGGGGAACAGCCCCAGCATTTT	CASSQSEGTGEQPQHF
many	TRBV12-3/TRBV12-4	TRBJ1-1	-	TGTGCCAGCAGTTCCCACAGGGCCACGGACACTGAAGCTTTCTTT	CASSSHRATDTEAFF
few	TRBV5-1	TRBJ1-1	TRBD1	TGCGCCAGCAGCTTACATTCGGGACAGACCACTGAAGCTTTCTTT	CASSLHSGQTTEAFF
-	TRBV2	TRBJ1-3	-	TGTGCCGCACCGCCGGCTTTCGGAAACACCATATATTTT	CAAPPAFGNTIYF
few	TRBV6-2/TRBV6-3	TRBJ2-6	-	TGTGCCAGCAGTAACAGGGTTCACTTACTATCTGGGGCCAACGTCCTGACTTTC	CASSNRVHLLSGANVLTF
-	TRBV12-3/TRBV12-4	TRBJ1-1	-	TGTGCCAGCACCAAACAGAGGTACACTGAAGCTTTCTTT	CASTKQRYTEAFF
few	TRBV7-8	TRBJ1-2	-	TGTGCCAGCAGCTTGGGCAGGGAGGGCTACACCTTC	CASSLGREGYTF
few	TRBV20-1	TRBJ2-7	-	TGCAGTGCTAGAGGTGGGGGGTACGAGCAGTACTTC	CSARGGGYEQYF
few	TRBV3-1	TRBJ2-5	TRBD2	TGTGCCAGCAGCCAAGATCAACTAGCGGGGAGTGAGACCCAGTACTTC	CASSQDQLAGSETQYF
few	TRBV5-6	TRBJ2-3	TRBD2	TGTGCCAGCAGCTCGCAAGCCCTAGCGGGAGTCACAGATACGCAGTATTTT	CASSSQALAGVTDTQYF
-	TRBV7-9	TRBJ2-7	-	TGTGCCAGCAGCCCGGATGGGCGCGAGCAGTACTTC	CASSPDGREQYF
few	TRBV5-4	TRBJ2-3	-	TGTGCCAGCAGCTTGCTTCGGGGGAGTCAGCCAGATACGCAGTATTTT	CASSLLRGSQPDTQYF
few	TRBV7-2	TRBJ2-6	TRBD2	TGTGCCAGCAGCTTAGACGCGGGAGGGAGCTCTGGGGCCAACGTCCTGACTTTC	CASSLDAGGSSGANVLTF
-	TRBV12-3/TRBV12-4	TRBJ2-7	-	TGTGCCAGCACCCTAGGGTCGGACTCCTACGAGCAGTACTTC	CASTLGSDSYEQYF
-	TRBV11-2	TRBJ2-1	-	TGTGCCAGCAGCCGCCCTACCCGCAATGAGCAGTTCTTC	CASSRPTRNEQFF
few	TRBV7-8	TRBJ1-1	TRBD1	TGTGCCAGCAGCTTAGCCCCGGGACAGGGAAGGAACACTGAAGCTTTCTTT	CASSLAPGQGRNTEAFF
-	TRBV20-1	TRBJ2-5	TRBD1	TGCAGTGCTAGAGACCCTAGAGGTCCCGCCAGGGGGCCAGAGACCCAGTACTTC	CSARDPRGPARGPETQYF
few	TRBV12-3/TRBV12-4	TRBJ1-1	-	TGTGCCAGCAGTTTAAGGACACTTAATGGTAAGGACACTGAAGCTTTCTTT	CASSLRTLNGKDTEAFF
-	TRBV29-1	TRBJ1-1	TRBD1	TGCAGCGTCAAAATGGGACAGGGAGAAGCTTTCTTT	CSVKMGQGEAFF
-	TRBV18	TRBJ2-3	-	TGTGCCAGCTCACCACCCTCACCTAGCACAGATACGCAGTATTTT	CASSPPSPSTDTQYF
-	TRBV12-3/TRBV12-4	TRBJ2-7	TRBD2	TGTGCCAGCAGCCGGACCGGGGGGGCCCTTCTGGAGCAGTACTTC	CASSRTGGALLEQYF
-	TRBV7-2	TRBJ2-4	-	TGTGCCAGCAGCTTAGAAGGGCAGTGGTCCATTCAGTACTTC	CASSLEGQWSIQYF
-	TRBV11-2	TRBJ2-1	-	TGTGCCAGCAGCCGCGGGCTAGAGGGGGAGCAGTTCTTC	CASSRGLEGEQFF
-	TRBV27	TRBJ1-5	-	TGTGCCAGCAGTCCCACAGGGAATTTAGGGCAGCCCCAGCATTTT	CASSPTGNLGQPQHF
-	TRBV20-1	TRBJ1-4	TRBD1	TGCAGTGCGATTAAACCGGGACAGGGCTATGAAAAACTGTTTTTT	CSAIKPGQGYEKLFF
few	TRBV12-3/TRBV12-4	TRBJ1-2	TRBD1	TGTGCCAGCAGTGCGAACGCCGGGACAGGGGACTATGGCTACACCTTC	CASSANAGTGDYGYTF
-	TRBV7-8	TRBJ2-7	-	TGTGCCAGCAGCTTAGCGCGCAGGGGTGCCTACGAGCAGTACTTC	CASSLARRGAYEQYF
many	TRBV19	TRBJ2-2	-	TGTGCCAGTAATTCACTGGGGAACACCGGGGAGCTGTTTTTT	CASNSLGNTGELFF
-	TRBV9	TRBJ2-2	-	TGTGCCAGCAGCGTAGGAAGATTGGACACCGGGGAGCTGTTTTTT	CASSVGRLDTGELFF
few	TRBV5-1	TRBJ2-7	TRBD1	TGCGCCAGCAGCCCGGGACAGGGGAGCGGCGAGCAGTACTTC	CASSPGQGSGEQYF
-	TRBV19	TRBJ2-3	TRBD2	TGTGCCAGTAGTATAGGCGGAACCTCCGGGACTAGCGGGAGGACCGATACGCAGTATTTT	CASSIGGTSGTSGRTDTQYF
many	TRBV27	TRBJ2-3	TRBD2	TGTGCCAGCAGTTTTTACTCTAGCGGGAGCACAGATACGCAGTATTTT	CASSFYSSGSTDTQYF
few	TRBV7-2	TRBJ1-1	-	TGTGCCAGCAGCTTAGCTGGGACGAGTACTTTCTTT	CASSLAGTSTFF
few	TRBV20-1	TRBJ1-2	TRBD1	TGCAGTGCCGAGGCGACAGGGGCATTTCTTGGCTACACCTTC	CSAEATGAFLGYTF
few	TRBV7-9	TRBJ1-1	-	TGTGCCACTAGTCGTGAAGCTTTCTTT	CATSREAFF
-	TRBV3-1	TRBJ1-2	-	TGTGCCAGCAGCCAAGATTATCGCCAGAACTATGGCTACACCTTC	CASSQDYRQNYGYTF
-	TRBV30	TRBJ1-1	-	TGTGCCTGGAGGCCCATGGACCTCCGCAGCACTGAAGCTTTCTTT	CAWRPMDLRSTEAFF
-	TRBV12-3/TRBV12-4	TRBJ2-3	-	TGTGCCAGCAGTTTACTGCAACTAGATACGCAGTATTTT	CASSLLQLDTQYF
-	TRBV15	TRBJ1-1	-	TGTGCCACCAGCAGGACGAGCAGCGTGGGGACTGAAGCTTTCTTT	CATSRTSSVGTEAFF
few	TRBV12-3/TRBV12-4	TRBJ1-5	TRBD1	TGTGCCAGCAGTTTATCAGGGGGTAGGAGCAATCAGCCCCAGCATTTT	CASSLSGGRSNQPQHF
-	TRBV5-1	TRBJ1-4	TRBD1	TGCGCCAGCAGCTTGAAGGGACAGGATGAAAAACTGTTTTTT	CASSLKGQDEKLFF
few	TRBV19	TRBJ2-3	-	TGTGCCAGTAGTATCGAGGTCTACCCCACAGATACGCAGTATTTT	CASSIEVYPTDTQYF
few	TRBV18	TRBJ2-7	TRBD1	TGTGCCAGCTCACAGTCTCCGGGACAGGGGCCCTACGAGCAGTACTTC	CASSQSPGQGPYEQYF
few	TRBV29-1	TRBJ2-7	-	TGCAGCGTGGGTCACGGGGGCAGGGATCACGAGCAGTACTTC	CSVGHGGRDHEQYF
few	TRBV12-3/TRBV12-4	TRBJ2-1	TRBD1	TGTGCCAGCAGAGGACAGGCCTGGGACAATGAGCAGTTCTTC	CASRGQAWDNEQFF
many	TRBV12-3/TRBV12-4	TRBJ2-1	TRBD2	TGTGCCAGCAGTCTATTAGCGGGAGGGGGTAATGAGCAGTTCTTC	CASSLLAGGGNEQFF
few	TRBV12-3/TRBV12-4	TRBJ2-7	-	TGTGCCAGCAATCTCGCCGGGACGGTGGCCGGCGAGCAGTACTTC	CASNLAGTVAGEQYF